This entry describes one T cell receptor beta chain. The source of the sample is a study of blood T cell repertoires in COVID-19. Across the whole study: Material from acute and convalescent COVID-19 was sourced from the United States, Italy and Spain. In each case, the material was cDNA or gDNA derived from T cells, B-cell-depleted T cells, or PBMCs.

Original processing notes: Quantification of nucleated cells was approximated via reference gene primer amplification. Sequenced by immunoSEQ multiplex PCR; TCRdb stores in-frame clones only, minus some. V and J calls and clone size are those listed in that table; D and trimming were worked out from the DNA. The data contain over 90,000 clones, about 86% of them singletons. V shed 5 bases, J shed 1 base, and the junction held 4 bases outside the gene matches. The CDR3 spans 15 residues. CDR1 is SNHLY, CDR2 FYNNEI, per germline. The gene calls are TRBV2 and TRBJ2-3; TRBD1 aligns across 9 bases. This TCR derives from an elderly man with acute or convalescent COVID-19. Source material: peripheral blood. The CDR3 protein is CASSHRDRGTDTQYF. The CDR3 coding sequence is TGTGCCAGCAGTCACCGGGACAGGGGCACAGATACGCAGTATTTT.